One sample yielded the 29 T cell receptor beta chains listed below, sequenced in a study of blood T cell repertoires in COVID-19 (dated by TCRdb to the early 2020s). The library came from the immunoSEQ multiplex PCR assay. TCRdb carries this immuneACCESS record with in-frame sequences only. Its versions omit some clonotypes, under half of them owing to an unresolved V gene in the studies checked, with the rest unexplained. The sample table contains around 120,000 clones; only one count was recorded for approximately 71% of them. Jointly, the top ten make up 2% to 2.5% of the sample. Sequenced sample: peripheral blood. These receptors all come from a woman aged 70-85 years with acute or convalescent COVID-19.

The rearrangement uses TRBV2 and TRBJ2-1; 12 bases align to TRBD2. Germline values: CDR1 SNHLY, CDR2 FYNNEI. This CDR3 is built from 15 residues. V shed 10 bases and J 9 bases; nucleotides not matched to a gene: 13. CDR3 DNA: TGTGCCACCCAAGGGGTGCTAGCGGGAGGGGGTGAGCAGTTCTTC. Residues: CATQGVLAGGGEQFF.

The V gene is TRBV3-1 (or the pseudogene TRBV3-2), the J gene TRBJ1-4; TRBD1 aligns across 7 bases. This CDR3 has 14 residues. Germline V CDR1 and CDR2: LGHDT, YNNKEL (reference sequence). The V segment lost 4 bases and the J segment 5 bases; nucleotides outside the gene matches: 4. The CDR3 DNA is TGTGCCAGCAGCCCCCGACAGGGAAATGAAAAACTGTTTTTT. It translates to CASSPRQGNEKLFF.

The chain carries TRBV27 and TRBJ2-5; the match to TRBD1 covers 7 bases. There are 16 residues in the CDR3. The J segment lost 2 bases and the V segment lost 4 bases, leaving 10 bases of the junction unmatched. Germline CDR1 reads MNHEY; CDR2 reads SMNVEV (reference sequence). CDR3 region: CASSWSLGTAQETQYF. In DNA, the CDR3 is TGTGCCAGCAGTTGGAGTCTCGGGACAGCTCAAGAGACCCAGTACTTC.

This sequence joins TRBV28 and TRBJ2-1; 9 nucleotides match TRBD2. The trim removed 6 bases at V and 2 bases at J, leaving 8 bases unmatched. From germline, CDR1 is MDHEN and CDR2 SYDVKM. The CDR3 is 16 residues long. This CDR3 reads CASRSAGGPAYNEQFF. Written as DNA, the CDR3 is TGTGCCAGCAGATCGGCGGGAGGGCCAGCCTACAATGAGCAGTTCTTC.

The J gene is TRBJ2-2, the V gene TRBV30; tentative D call: TRBD2 (5 bases). The CDR3 spans 12 residues. Germline V CDR1 and CDR2: GTSNPN, SVGIG (reference sequence). V lost 1 base and J 6 bases, leaving 6 bases between the germline ends. The CDR3 coding sequence is TGTGCCTGGAGTGACGGGGCCGGGGAGCTGTTTTTT. Translated, it gives CAWSDGAGELFF.

The chain employs TRBV4-1 and TRBJ1-1, with D maybe TRBD1 (5 bases). From germline, CDR1 is MGHRA and CDR2 YSYEKL. The CDR3 length is 14 residues. V lost 1 base to trimming and J lost 5 bases, with 11 bases between them. Here the CDR3 DNA reads TGCGCCAGCAGCCAAGCAAGTGGGGGGACTGAAGCTTTCTTT. This translates into CASSQASGGTEAFF.

For this clone: At one boundary the junction diverges from the germline segment, which might be a read error. CDR3 coding DNA: TGTGCCAGCAGTTACTCCGTCTTCTCCTTT. As protein: CASSYSVFSF. The gene calls are TRBV6-2 or TRBV6-3 and TRBJ1-6; D not certain. Germline lookup yields CDR1 MNHEY and CDR2 SVGEGT. This CDR3 has 10 residues.

The chain carries TRBV30 and TRBJ1-5, with D possibly being TRBD1 (6 bases). V was clipped by 1 base and J by 8 bases, with 12 bases between them. Germline lookup yields CDR1 GTSNPN and CDR2 SVGIG (reference sequence). The CDR3 spans 13 residues. CDR3 nucleotides: TGTGCCTGGAGTGATCAGGGGAGGGAGCCCCAGCATTTT. It codes for CAWSDQGREPQHF.

This clone was counted only a few times. The chain carries TRBV11-1 and TRBJ2-5, with D possibly matching TRBD1 (6 bases). Trimming stripped 2 bases from V and 4 bases from J, with 17 bases between. The CDR3 extends over 16 amino acids. Per the germline V gene, CDR1 is SGHAT and CDR2 is FQDESV (reference sequence). Here the CDR3 reads CASSLITLGRGETQYF. DNA for the CDR3: TGTGCCAGCAGCTTAATCACTTTGGGCAGGGGAGAGACCCAGTACTTC.

The V and J genes are TRBV19 and TRBJ1-1; D remains ambiguous. V lost 2 bases and J 0 bases, leaving 7 bases between the germline ends. Germline lookup yields CDR1 LNHDA and CDR2 SQIVND (reference sequence). CDR3 length equals 14 residues. Written as DNA, the CDR3 is TGTGCCAGTAGTATAAGCGCGGTGAACACTGAAGCTTTCTTT. This translates into CASSISAVNTEAFF.

V is TRBV12-3 or TRBV12-4 and J is TRBJ2-3; 8 nucleotides line up with TRBD2. This CDR3 has 13 residues. With 6 bases clipped from V and 2 bases from J, the junction kept 1 base outside the gene matches. CDR3 in amino acids: CASSGGDTDTQYF. The CDR3 bases are TGTGCCAGCAGCGGGGGGGACACAGATACGCAGTATTTT.

This clone has a handful of counts. The chain links TRBV12-3 or TRBV12-4 to TRBJ2-1; 10 bases are a match to TRBD2. V was clipped by 5 bases and J by 8 bases; unmatched bases: 3. CDR3 size: 13 residues. The DNA of the CDR3 is TGTGCCAGCAGTAGCGGGAGGGCCGATGAGCAGTTCTTC. Protein product: CASSSGRADEQFF.

This clone was counted once. The chain joins TRBV6-9 to TRBJ1-3; D not resolved. CDR3 length: 14 residues. The ends were cut back, 4 bases at V and 0 bases at J, with 7 bases in the middle. Germline V gene lookup returns CDR1 MNHGY and CDR2 SVAAGI. The CDR3 reads CASSSVLSGNTIYF. The CDR3 nucleotides read TGTGCCAGCAGTTCCGTCCTCTCTGGAAACACCATATATTTT.

This clone was seen only once. V is TRBV6-5 and J is TRBJ1-1; 7 bases line up with TRBD1. CDR1 and CDR2 (germline): MNHEY, SVGAGI. The CDR3 length is 13 residues. Trimming at V came to 4 bases and at J to 3 bases, leaving 2 bases not matched to a gene. CDR3 nucleotide sequence: TGTGCCAGCAGTTCAACAGGGGACACTGAAGCTTTCTTT. Translation gives CASSSTGDTEAFF.

The gene calls are TRBV12-3 or TRBV12-4 and TRBJ2-7, with D tentatively TRBD2 (5 bases). V lost 5 bases, J lost 6 bases, and 14 bases lay in between. There are 13 residues in the CDR3. For the CDR3, the DNA is TGTGCCAGCAGTCTCAACCCTGCGGGCGAGCAGTACTTC. It yields the protein CASSLNPAGEQYF.

The chain combines TRBV6-2 or TRBV6-3 with TRBJ1-2; D possibly corresponds to TRBD1 (5 bases). Germline lookup yields CDR1 MNHEY and CDR2 SVGEGT. V was cut by 6 bases and J by 2 bases, with 10 bases left in between. This CDR3 comprises 13 residues. The CDR3 DNA sequence: TGTGCCAGCAGCCCCGACAGCAACTATGGCTACACCTTC. Its protein is CASSPDSNYGYTF.

The V call is TRBV14, the J call TRBJ2-5; D gene uncertain. This CDR3 spans 16 amino acids. Germline V gene data show CDR1 as SGHDN and CDR2 as FVKESK. V was pared by 0 bases and J by 1 base, with 12 bases between. CDR3 DNA sequence: TGTGCCAGCAGCCAAGATGAGTGTCGAATCCAAGAGACCCAGTACTTC. Its translation: CASSQDECRIQETQYF.

The V and J genes are TRBV4-3 and TRBJ2-2; D not certain. Deletions cut 4 bases from V and 2 bases from J, with 8 bases between. The length of the CDR3 is 14 residues. The V gene's germline CDR1 is LGHNA and CDR2 YSLEER. The chain's CDR3 is CASSPHFNTGELFF. The CDR3 DNA sequence: TGCGCCAGCAGCCCCCACTTCAACACCGGGGAGCTGTTTTTT.

V and J are TRBV30 and TRBJ1-2; no clear D gene. V was shortened by 4 bases and J by 4 bases, with 7 bases between the two germline ends. The CDR3 is 11 residues long. Germline assignment: CDR1 GTSNPN and CDR2 SVGIG (reference sequence). CDR3 DNA: TGTGCCTGGACTACGGGCTATGGCTACACCTTC. Its protein product is CAWTTGYGYTF. Drawing the rest from reference TRBV30 and TRBJ1-2, the complete variable domain is SQTIHQWPATLVQPVGSPLSLECTVEGTSNPNLYWYRQAAGRGLQLLFYSVGIGQISSEVPQNLSASRPQDRQFILSSKKLLLSDSGFYLCAWTTGYGYTFGSGTRLTVV.

This clone was counted a few times. The V call is TRBV6-5, the J call TRBJ1-5; maybe TRBD1 (5 bases). Trimming took 6 bases from V and 5 from J, leaving 17 bases between them. CDR1 is MNHEY, CDR2 SVGAGI, per germline. This CDR3 spans 15 amino acids. CDR3 nucleotide sequence: TGTGCCAGCAGACATCGAGGAGGGGCGGATCAGCCCCAGCATTTT. Protein product: CASRHRGGADQPQHF.

This clone came up a few times. The chain is built from TRBV19 and TRBJ2-7; D may be TRBD1 (5 bases). The V end was cut by 2 bases, the J end by 5 bases, with 10 bases between. The germline V gene encodes CDR1 LNHDA and CDR2 SQIVND (reference sequence). The length of the CDR3 is 13 residues. The CDR3 is CASSISTVDEQYF. CDR3 nucleotides: TGTGCCAGTAGTATATCGACAGTCGACGAGCAGTACTTC.

The chain links TRBV19 to TRBJ2-1; 11 nucleotides agree with TRBD2. The CDR3 is 15 amino acids. Germline values: CDR1 LNHDA, CDR2 SQIVND (reference sequence). V lost 7 bases and J lost 9; bases outside the gene matches: 11. In DNA, the CDR3 is TGTGCCAGTACCACACTAGCGGGAGCATTGAGTGAGCAGTTCTTC. Translated: CASTTLAGALSEQFF.

The V call is TRBV10-3, the J call TRBJ2-5, with 10 nucleotides matching TRBD1. CDR1 ENHRY and CDR2 SYGVKD come from the germline V gene. The CDR3 spans 14 residues. V was pared by 6 bases and J by 5 bases, with 6 bases of the junction left unmatched. CDR3 region: CAIRRQGAGETQYF. Here the CDR3 DNA reads TGTGCCATCAGACGACAGGGGGCTGGGGAGACCCAGTACTTC.

CDR3 residues: CAISDGSTDTQYF. DNA of the CDR3: TGTGCCATCAGTGACGGGAGCACAGATACGCAGTATTTT. The chain recombines TRBV10-3 with TRBJ2-3; no firm D call. The V and J ends lost 3 bases and 0 bases respectively, with 4 bases between them. The CDR3 sequence is 13 residues long. Germline CDR1 is ENHRY and CDR2 is SYGVKD.

Only a few counts were recorded for this clone. The V call is TRBV28, the J call TRBJ2-2, with 8 positions matching TRBD2. This CDR3 has 15 residues. Germline CDR1 MDHEN, CDR2 SYDVKM. After removal of 3 bases from V and 5 bases from J, the junction contained 5 bases not matched to a gene. The CDR3 spells CASSFEREKTGELFF. The CDR3 region has the DNA TGTGCCAGCAGTTTTGAGCGGGAGAAGACCGGGGAGCTGTTTTTT.

The chain carries TRBV6-4 and TRBJ2-3; D not resolved. Trimming stripped 2 bases from V and 6 bases from J, with 9 bases between. The V gene's germline CDR1 is MRHNA and CDR2 SNTAGT. The CDR3 runs 13 residues. This CDR3 is CASSDKSTDTQYF. CDR3 coding DNA: TGTGCCAGCAGTGACAAGAGTACTGATACGCAGTATTTT.

There are a few counts of this clone. This chain uses TRBV9 with TRBJ2-5, with D tentatively TRBD2 (6 bases). CDR3 length equals 14 residues. Germline lookup yields CDR1 SGDLS and CDR2 YYNGEE. Between the trimmed V and J ends, which lost 4 bases and 5 bases, there was a span of 15 bases. The CDR3 nucleotides read TGTGCCAGCAGCCCAGTCGCCGGGAGTGAGACCCAGTACTTC. Translating it yields CASSPVAGSETQYF.

The chain recombines TRBV7-7 with TRBJ2-1; TRBD1 aligns across 8 bases. CDR3 length: 15 residues. V shed 3 bases and J 8 bases; nucleotides not matched to a gene: 9. The germline gives CDR1 SSHAT, CDR2 FNYEAQ (reference sequence). The CDR3 DNA sequence: TGTGCCAGCAGCTTCGGGCAGGGGGCGCGGGATGAGCAGTTCTTC. Its translation: CASSFGQGARDEQFF.

The sample holds one count of this clone. V usage is TRBV6-5 and J usage is TRBJ2-1; TRBD2 matches 8 bases. Germline V gene lookup returns CDR1 MNHEY and CDR2 SVGAGI. The CDR3 covers 12 residues. V lost 8 bases and J lost 6; bases outside the gene matches: 3. The CDR3 DNA is TGTGCCAGCCGACTAGCGATCAATGAGCAGTTCTTC. It encodes CASRLAINEQFF.